These 7 T cell receptor beta chains share one sample of origin, sequenced in a study of cytomegalovirus exposure and HLA in healthy donors. Profiled with immunoSEQ multiplex PCR; TCRdb holds only in-frame clones, not every one. Altogether over 100,000 clones are present, roughly 90% being singletons, with the ten largest covering about 2%. The specimen sequenced was PBMCs. The receptors were gathered from a woman aged 18 to 35 in good health and CMV-seronegative.

The J gene is TRBJ2-7, the V gene TRBV5-1; 10 positions match TRBD1. The ends lost 4 bases at V and 1 base at J; junction bases unmatched: 5. The CDR3 has 15 amino acids. Germline-derived CDR1 and CDR2 are SGHRS and YFSETQ. DNA for the CDR3: TGCGCCAGCAGCCTGGGACAGGGGCTATCCTACGAGCAGTACTTC. It yields the protein CASSLGQGLSYEQYF.

The genes are TRBV20-1 and TRBJ1-5, with a weak D call TRBD1 (5 bases). The germline V gene encodes CDR1 DFQATT and CDR2 SNEGSKA (reference sequence). Trimming pared 7 bases from V and 7 bases from J, leaving 11 bases between. The CDR3 is 11 amino acids. CDR3 in amino acids: CSVAGYQPQHF. As DNA, the CDR3 is TGCAGTGTCGCAGGGTACCAGCCCCAGCATTTT.

This clone occurred once. The chain recombines TRBV6-4 with TRBJ2-1, with D perhaps TRBD1 (5 bases). The length of the CDR3 is 11 residues. The V end lost 3 bases, the J end lost 8 bases, and 5 bases lay between the germline ends. Germline CDR1 is MRHNA and CDR2 is SNTAGT. CDR3 DNA: TGTGCCAGCAGTGAGGGGCATGAGCAGTTCTTC. Its translation: CASSEGHEQFF.

This CDR3 reads CASSLFGGTSPYNEQFF. CDR3 coding DNA: TGTGCCAGCAGTTTATTTGGCGGGACTAGCCCATACAATGAGCAGTTCTTC. The chain couples TRBV27 to TRBJ2-1; 9 nucleotides agree with TRBD2. V was clipped by 1 base and J by 4 bases; unmatched bases: 8. Germline CDR1 MNHEY, CDR2 SMNVEV (reference sequence). This CDR3 is 17 amino acids long.

The chain has TRBV28 and TRBJ2-7; TRBD2 is a possible D gene (5 bases). Germline CDR1 and CDR2: MDHEN and SYDVKM. The CDR3 runs 14 residues. Trimming left V 6 bases short and J 0 bases short, with 12 bases between. The CDR3 DNA reads as TGTGCCAGCAGCTTCAAGCGGTTCTCCTACGAGCAGTACTTC. It yields the protein CASSFKRFSYEQYF.

The V call is TRBV30, the J call TRBJ1-2, with 10 nucleotides matching TRBD1. CDR1 is GTSNPN, CDR2 SVGIG, per germline (reference sequence). The ends lost 1 base at V and 4 bases at J; junction bases unmatched: 9. This CDR3 comprises 16 residues. CDR3: CAWSGDDRGRGYGYTF. In DNA, the CDR3 is TGTGCCTGGAGTGGCGACGACAGGGGGCGCGGCTATGGCTACACCTTC.

The V gene is TRBV10-3, the J gene TRBJ2-4, with TRBD1 as a possible D gene (6 bases). Trimming pared 2 bases from V and 3 bases from J, leaving 11 bases between. Germline CDR1 ENHRY, CDR2 SYGVKD. The CDR3 is made up of 15 amino acids. The CDR3: CAISEGSGVKNIQYF. The CDR3 nucleotides are TGTGCCATCAGTGAGGGATCAGGGGTCAAAAACATTCAGTACTTC.